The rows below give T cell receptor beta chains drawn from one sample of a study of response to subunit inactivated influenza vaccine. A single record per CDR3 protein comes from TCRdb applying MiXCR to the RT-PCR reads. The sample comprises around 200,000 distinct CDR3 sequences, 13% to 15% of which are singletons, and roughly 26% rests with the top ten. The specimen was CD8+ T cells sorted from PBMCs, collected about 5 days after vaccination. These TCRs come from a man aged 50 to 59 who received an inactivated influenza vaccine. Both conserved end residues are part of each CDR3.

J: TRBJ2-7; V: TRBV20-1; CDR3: CSARAGRGIGEQYF
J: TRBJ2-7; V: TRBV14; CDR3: CASSQGLASYEQYF
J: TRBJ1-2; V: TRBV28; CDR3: CASRRVKGAGSYYDYGYTF
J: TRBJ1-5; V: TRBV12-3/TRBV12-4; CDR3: CASSRDSPYSNQPQHF
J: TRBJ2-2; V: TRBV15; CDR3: CATSRDGGSGSPNTGELFF
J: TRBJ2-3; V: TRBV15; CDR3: CATSKRRDAPFTQYF
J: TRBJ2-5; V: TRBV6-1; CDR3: CASSLSPGSGGETQYF
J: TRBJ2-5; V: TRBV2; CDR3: CASPGLAGETQYF
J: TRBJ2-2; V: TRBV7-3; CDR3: CASSSTGGPGELFF
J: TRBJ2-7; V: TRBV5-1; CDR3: CASSLVSYGSYEQYF
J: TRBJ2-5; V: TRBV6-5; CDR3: CASSYSSGRETQYF
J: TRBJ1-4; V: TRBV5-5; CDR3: CASSRDRGGKLFF
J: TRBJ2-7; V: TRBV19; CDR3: CASSPSGTGSYEQYF
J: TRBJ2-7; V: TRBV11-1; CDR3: CASSYHFDEQYF
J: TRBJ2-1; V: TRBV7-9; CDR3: CASSLAVVDGLFF
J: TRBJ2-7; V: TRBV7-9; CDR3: CASSPAYGYEQYF
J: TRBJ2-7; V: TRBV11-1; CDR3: CASSPQTGVYEQYF
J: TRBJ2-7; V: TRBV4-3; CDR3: CASSPRTGGGYEQYF
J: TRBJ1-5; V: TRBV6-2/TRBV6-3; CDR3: CASSPSGLQPQHF
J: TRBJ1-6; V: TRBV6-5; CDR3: CASSYSIWARGTNSPLHF
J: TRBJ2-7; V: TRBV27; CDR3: CASSLGIGAFYEQYF
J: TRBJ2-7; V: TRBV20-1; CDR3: CSASGGTEPYEQYF
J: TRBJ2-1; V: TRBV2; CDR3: CASRGYIGAHEQFF
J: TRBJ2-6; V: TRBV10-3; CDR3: CAISESSSERANVLTF
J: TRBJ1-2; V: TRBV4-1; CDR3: CASGTRRHGYTF